This T cell receptor (beta chain) was recovered during a study of STAT5B mutations in CD4+ large granular lymphocyte leukemia. Whole-study results and caveats: Main leukemic clonotypes were patient-specific, but 25% appeared at low frequency elsewhere. TRBV06-family usage was enriched in top patient clones (8/27) versus controls (2/35). Patient CD4-sorted repertoires stayed more clonal than healthy ones after leukemic-clone removal.

Trimming removed 4 bases from V and 7 bases from J, with 20 bases in between. Germline CDR1 SGHNT, CDR2 YYREEE (reference sequence). CDR3 length: 15 amino acids. TCRdb's table, derived via immunoSEQ multiplex PCR, lists solely in-frame clones and lacks some. Of tens of thousands of clones listed, 79% are singletons. As concerns this clone: The antigen is undetermined.

The chain employs TRBV5-4 and TRBJ1-2; tentatively, D is TRBD1 (6 bases). This clonotype was sampled from a human donor in good health. The sequenced sample consisted of CD4+ T cells from blood buffy coats. CDR3 DNA: TGTGCCAGCAGCCGATTGGACCCTCAGGACAGTGGCTACACCTTC. Translation: CASSRLDPQDSGYTF.